What follows are 30 T cell receptor beta chains derived from one specimen sequenced in a study of blood T cell repertoires in COVID-19. Using immunoSEQ multiplex PCR, the repertoire was profiled, and TCRdb retains in-frame clones only, with some absent. The sample holds 120,000 to 150,000 clones, approximately 90% seen once. Material for sequencing was peripheral blood. All receptors derive from a woman between 50 and 59 years old with active or convalescent COVID-19.

The V and J genes are TRBV7-2 and TRBJ1-6; 9 nucleotides line up with TRBD1. CDR3 length equals 15 residues. CDR1 and CDR2 from the germline V gene are SGHTA and FQGNSA. Germline trimming cut 5 bases from V and 10 bases from J; bases unmatched to any gene: 9. The CDR3 nucleotides read TGTGCCAGCAGCGTAAATTGGGACAGGGAGTCACCCCTCCACTTT. Its protein product is CASSVNWDRESPLHF.

The chain recombines TRBV7-2 with TRBJ2-7, with TRBD1 matching 8 bases. CDR1 is SGHTA, CDR2 FQGNSA, per germline. Germline trimming cut 4 bases from V and 9 bases from J; bases unmatched to any gene: 11. This CDR3 contains 14 residues. The CDR3 coding sequence is TGTGCCAGCAGCTGGACAGGGTTGTTAAGTGGGCAGTACTTC. Its protein product is CASSWTGLLSGQYF.

This clone was detected a few times. J is TRBJ2-5 and V is TRBV5-4, with D perhaps TRBD1 (5 bases). Germline CDR1 SGHNT, CDR2 YYREEE (reference sequence). Trimming left V 2 bases short and J 4 bases short, with 18 bases between. The CDR3 extends over 16 amino acids. In nucleotides, the CDR3 is TGTGCCAGCAGCTTAAAAATCCTGGGGCTTTTAGAGACCCAGTACTTC. The encoded protein is CASSLKILGLLETQYF. The variable domain in full, with the rest retrieved from reference TRBV5-4 and TRBJ2-5, is ETGVTQSPTHLIKTRGQQVTLRCSSQSGHNTVSWYQQALGQGPQFIFQYYREEENGRGNFPPRFSGLQFPNYSSELNVNALELDDSALYLCASSLKILGLLETQYFGPGTRLLVL.

The chain uses TRBV24-1 and TRBJ2-1; TRBD2 agrees at 7 bases. The CDR3 loop spans 15 amino acids. CDR1 and CDR2 (germline): KGHDR, SFDVKD. V lost 0 bases and J lost 9; bases outside the gene matches: 7. This chain's CDR3 is CATSDLVAGVGEQFF. The CDR3 DNA reads as TGTGCCACCAGTGATTTGGTGGCGGGAGTGGGTGAGCAGTTCTTC.

This clone was observed a single time. This chain links TRBV6-5 with TRBJ2-2, with D unresolved. The V and J ends lost 5 bases and 7 bases respectively, with 11 bases between them. Germline V CDR1 and CDR2: MNHEY, SVGAGI. The CDR3 has 13 amino acids. The CDR3 DNA sequence: TGTGCCAGCAGTCCTGCCCCAGTCGGGGAGCTGTTTTTT. This codes for CASSPAPVGELFF.

The table lists this clone with a few counts. This chain uses TRBV13 with TRBJ1-3; D remains ambiguous. Trimming pared 5 bases from V and 7 bases from J, leaving 12 bases between. The CDR3 runs to 13 residues. CDR1 is PRHDT, CDR2 FYEKMQ, per germline (reference sequence). The CDR3 sequence is CASSRSSGNTIYF. In DNA, the CDR3 is TGTGCCAGCAGCCGGAGTAGTGGGAACACCATATATTTT.

The chain couples TRBV7-8 to TRBJ2-3, with D maybe TRBD2 (5 bases). Germline CDR1 is SGHVS and CDR2 is FQNEAQ. The CDR3 is made up of 17 amino acids. Trimming cost V 1 base and J 3 bases, with 17 bases left between them. The CDR3 spells CASSLGSLTIVTDTQYF. CDR3 in DNA: TGTGCCAGCAGCTTAGGCTCCTTGACTATTGTGACAGATACGCAGTATTTT.

The J gene is TRBJ2-3, the V gene TRBV10-2; a possible D gene is TRBD1 (6 bases). The CDR3 runs 13 residues. Germline CDR1 WSHSY, CDR2 SAAADI. The ends were cut back, 7 bases at V and 6 bases at J, with 14 bases in the middle. As DNA, the CDR3 is TGCGCCAGCACGAACAGGGCCGCCGATACGCAGTATTTT. It encodes CASTNRAADTQYF.

The V and J genes are TRBV27 and TRBJ1-5, with D possibly being TRBD1 (5 bases). Trimming took off 7 bases at V and 8 bases at J, with 12 bases between the two ends. CDR1 is MNHEY, CDR2 SMNVEV, per germline (reference sequence). The CDR3 spans 12 residues. This chain's CDR3 is CASTKAGEPQHF. CDR3 DNA sequence: TGTGCCAGCACCAAGGCGGGGGAGCCCCAGCATTTT.

This chain uses TRBV7-9 with TRBJ1-2, with D perhaps TRBD1 (6 bases). Germline V gene data show CDR1 as SEHNR and CDR2 as FQNEAQ (reference sequence). The CDR3 sequence is 13 residues long. V was shortened by 2 bases and J by 6 bases, with 10 bases between the two germline ends. For the CDR3, the DNA is TGTGCCAGCAGCTTAAATGGGGGCGATGGCTACACCTTC. Translation: CASSLNGGDGYTF. Full variable domain (outside the CDR3, taken from reference TRBV7-9 and TRBJ1-2): DTGVSQNPRHKITKRGQNVTFRCDPISEHNRLYWYRQTLGQGPEFLTYFQNEAQLEKSRLLSDRFSAERPKGSFSTLEIQRTEQGDSAMYLCASSLNGGDGYTFGSGTRLTVV.

The rearrangement joins TRBV6-2 or TRBV6-3 to TRBJ2-2; 7 positions agree with TRBD2. Germline CDR1 MNHEY, CDR2 SVGEGT. The CDR3 covers 16 residues. With 6 bases clipped from V and 6 bases from J, the junction kept 13 bases outside the gene matches. The CDR3 is CASSLPGLRTAGELFF. Here the CDR3 DNA reads TGTGCCAGCAGCCTACCGGGACTAAGAACCGCCGGGGAGCTGTTTTTT.

V and J are TRBV6-5 and TRBJ1-1; D is possibly TRBD1 (6 bases). Per the germline V gene, CDR1 is MNHEY and CDR2 is SVGAGI. The CDR3 is 15 residues long. V gave up 9 bases and J gave up 4 bases, with 21 bases separating them. CDR3 amino acids: CASKEEVQGSTEAFF. CDR3 DNA sequence: TGTGCCAGTAAAGAAGAAGTACAGGGATCCACTGAAGCTTTCTTT.

V and J are TRBV19 and TRBJ1-1; D call uncertain. The CDR3 is made up of 11 amino acids. CDR1 and CDR2 (germline): LNHDA, SQIVND (reference sequence). The ends were cut back, 5 bases at V and 5 bases at J, with 6 bases in the middle. CDR3 bases: TGTGCCAGTAGTGCCCAGACTGAAGCTTTCTTT. Its translation: CASSAQTEAFF.

The chain joins TRBV2 to TRBJ2-1; D call uncertain. Per the germline V gene, CDR1 is SNHLY and CDR2 is FYNNEI. Between the trimmed V and J ends, which lost 2 bases and 15 bases, there was a span of 8 bases. CDR3 length: 10 residues. DNA for the CDR3: TGTGCCAGCAGTGAACCCCGGTGGTTCTTC. Amino acid sequence: CASSEPRWFF.

In DNA form, the CDR3 reads TGTGCCAGCAGTTTCGGGGACTATGGCTACACCTTC. Amino acid sequence: CASSFGDYGYTF. The chain recombines TRBV12-3 or TRBV12-4 with TRBJ1-2; no clear D gene. The CDR3 has 12 amino acids. V lost 3 bases and J 3 bases, leaving 5 bases between the germline ends.

The chain combines TRBV7-9 with TRBJ2-5; D might be TRBD1 (6 bases). V lost 7 bases and J lost 4, with 19 bases in between. The germline gives CDR1 SEHNR, CDR2 FQNEAQ (reference sequence). This CDR3 spans 15 amino acids. DNA of the CDR3: TGTGCCAGCACGACCACGACAGGTCTCGGAGAGACCCAGTACTTC. Translation: CASTTTTGLGETQYF.

The V and J genes are TRBV18 and TRBJ1-2; tentative D call: TRBD1 (6 bases). The CDR3 sequence is 12 residues long. CDR1 is KGHSH, CDR2 LQKENI, per germline. The ends were cut back, 0 bases at V and 12 bases at J, with 11 bases in the middle. The CDR3 nucleotides are TGTGCCAGCTCACCACCACAGGGCCTTCACACCTTC. Translated: CASSPPQGLHTF. The entire variable domain, with the rest obtained from reference TRBV18 and TRBJ1-2, is as follows: NAGVMQNPRHLVRRRGQEARLRCSPMKGHSHVYWYRQLPEEGLKFMVYLQKENIIDESGMPKERFSAEFPKEGPSILRIQQVVRGDSAAYFCASSPPQGLHTFGSGTRLTVV.

V usage is TRBV7-9 and J usage is TRBJ1-1; D is unclear. V dropped 3 bases and J dropped 1 base, with 18 bases sitting between them. Germline-derived CDR1 and CDR2 are SEHNR and FQNEAQ (reference sequence). This CDR3 has 17 residues. The CDR3 here is CASSFIRDLWGNTEAFF. CDR3 coding DNA: TGTGCCAGCAGCTTCATCCGGGATCTCTGGGGGAACACTGAAGCTTTCTTT.

The V and J genes are TRBV11-2 and TRBJ2-7; 7 positions match TRBD1. Germline V gives CDR1 SGHAT, CDR2 FQNNGV. The CDR3 runs to 14 residues. J was trimmed by 3 bases and V by 5 bases; bases with no gene match: 7. In nucleotides, the CDR3 is TGTGCCAGCAGCCCCCTTACAGGGGTCTACGAGCAGTACTTC. Translating gives CASSPLTGVYEQYF.

The chain uses TRBV7-2 and TRBJ2-4; 9 positions match TRBD2. Germline V lookup: CDR1 SGHTA, CDR2 FQGNSA. The CDR3 extends over 15 amino acids. After removal of 1 base from V and 7 bases from J, the junction contained 5 bases not matched to a gene. The CDR3 bases are TGTGCCAGCAGCTTAGAAACTAGCGGGTGGAACATTCAGTACTTC. This gives the protein CASSLETSGWNIQYF.

The V call is TRBV9, the J call TRBJ1-5; TRBD1 aligns across 7 bases. CDR1 and CDR2 from the germline V gene are SGDLS and YYNGEE. V lost 4 bases and J lost 6; bases outside the gene matches: 10. The CDR3 spans 15 residues. CDR3 sequence (DNA): TGTGCCAGCAGCCCCCCAAGGGGGCTCCCTCAGCCCCAGCATTTT. Translated: CASSPPRGLPQPQHF. Looking up the rest from reference TRBV9 and TRBJ1-5 gives the full variable domain: DSGVTQTPKHLITATGQRVTLRCSPRSGDLSVYWYQQSLDQGLQFLIQYYNGEERAKGNILERFSAQQFPDLHSELNLSSLELGDSALYFCASSPPRGLPQPQHFGDGTRLSIL.

Only a few counts were recorded for this clone. This rearrangement joins TRBV5-1 to TRBJ2-2; 12 positions agree with TRBD2. Unmatched junction bases numbered 12, after V lost 2 bases and J lost 4 bases. Germline V gene data show CDR1 as SGHRS and CDR2 as YFSETQ. The CDR3 sequence is 19 residues long. This chain's CDR3 is CASSFTRTSGTWGTGELFF. CDR3 coding DNA: TGCGCCAGCAGCTTCACCCGGACTAGCGGGACTTGGGGCACCGGGGAGCTGTTTTTT.

This rearrangement joins TRBV10-3 to TRBJ2-7; TRBD2 aligns across 13 bases. V shed 2 bases and J 1 base; nucleotides not matched to a gene: 5. Germline values: CDR1 ENHRY, CDR2 SYGVKD. The CDR3 is made up of 17 amino acids. Written as DNA, the CDR3 is TGTGCCATCAGTGAGGCACCGGGACTAGCGGGGTCCTACGAGCAGTACTTC. The encoded protein is CAISEAPGLAGSYEQYF.

V is TRBV6-2 or TRBV6-3 and J is TRBJ1-5, with D possibly matching TRBD1 (5 bases). In germline, CDR1 is MNHEY, CDR2 SVGEGT. V dropped 6 bases and J dropped 12 bases, with 12 bases sitting between them. The CDR3 runs 11 residues. This CDR3 is CASSQTDSQHF. DNA for the CDR3: TGTGCCAGCAGCCAAACTGACAGCCAGCATTTT.

The V gene is TRBV7-2, the J gene TRBJ1-5; 7 positions match TRBD1. V shed 1 base and J 6 bases; nucleotides not matched to a gene: 6. CDR1 SGHTA and CDR2 FQGNSA come from the germline V gene. CDR3 size: 15 residues. CDR3: CASSLVGQGGQPQHF. CDR3 DNA sequence: TGTGCCAGCAGCTTAGTTGGCCAGGGGGGTCAGCCCCAGCATTTT.

Concerning this clone itself: The same CDR3 arises from other DNA sequences in this sample as well. The rearrangement links TRBV12-3 or TRBV12-4 to TRBJ1-1; TRBD1 might be the D (5 bases). V shed 0 bases and J shed 4 bases, with 6 bases lying between them. CDR3 length: 13 amino acids. This CDR3 reads CASSLAGGTEAFF. The CDR3 region has the DNA TGTGCCAGCAGTTTAGCGGGGGGCACTGAAGCTTTCTTT.

The J gene is TRBJ2-5, the V gene TRBV19; weak D call: TRBD1 (6 bases). V was trimmed by 3 bases and J by 3 bases, leaving 11 bases between them. Germline V gives CDR1 LNHDA, CDR2 SQIVND (reference sequence). This CDR3 region has 14 residues. CDR3 bases: TGTGCCAGTAGTATCGAGGCAGGGGAAGAGACCCAGTACTTC. Encoded protein: CASSIEAGEETQYF.

The V gene is TRBV27, the J gene TRBJ2-7; D is possibly TRBD1 (6 bases). Germline V lookup: CDR1 MNHEY, CDR2 SMNVEV (reference sequence). This CDR3 is 14 amino acids long. Trimming took 2 bases from V and 0 from J, leaving 8 bases between them. The CDR3 reads CASSLKDSSYEQYF. CDR3 sequence (DNA): TGTGCCAGCAGTTTAAAGGACAGCTCCTACGAGCAGTACTTC.

The chain joins TRBV18 to TRBJ2-1; a weak D match, TRBD1 (6 bases). The CDR3 is made up of 14 amino acids. Germline lookup yields CDR1 KGHSH and CDR2 LQKENI. Deletions cut 0 bases from V and 4 bases from J, with 7 bases between. CDR3 region: CASSPPGQYNEQFF. In DNA form, the CDR3 reads TGTGCCAGCTCACCACCCGGACAGTACAATGAGCAGTTCTTC.

The chain recombines TRBV3-1 (or the pseudogene TRBV3-2) with TRBJ2-5; D might be TRBD1 (5 bases). The CDR3 is 16 amino acids. In germline, CDR1 is LGHDT, CDR2 YNNKEL (reference sequence). V was trimmed by 0 bases and J by 4 bases, leaving 15 bases between them. The CDR3: CASSQDWAGNRETQYF. For the CDR3, the DNA is TGTGCCAGCAGCCAAGATTGGGCAGGGAATCGAGAGACCCAGTACTTC.